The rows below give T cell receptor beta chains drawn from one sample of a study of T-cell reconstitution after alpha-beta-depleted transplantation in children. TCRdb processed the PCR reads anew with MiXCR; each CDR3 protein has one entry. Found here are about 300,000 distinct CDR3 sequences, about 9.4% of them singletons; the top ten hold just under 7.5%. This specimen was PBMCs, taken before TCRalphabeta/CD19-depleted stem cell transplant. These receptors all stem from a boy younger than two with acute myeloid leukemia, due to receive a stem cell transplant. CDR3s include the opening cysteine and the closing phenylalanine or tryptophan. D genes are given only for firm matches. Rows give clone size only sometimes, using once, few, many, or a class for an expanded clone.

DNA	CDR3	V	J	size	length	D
TGTGCCAGCAGCCCCTACACAGATACGCAGTATTTT	CASSPYTDTQYF	TRBV13	TRBJ2-3	many	12	.
TGTGCCAGCAGCTCACTGGGGATAAATGAAAAACTGTTTTTT	CASSSLGINEKLFF	TRBV11-2	TRBJ1-4	.	14	.
TGTGCCACCAGTGATCCTGGCGATACGCGGGAGGTCAACAATGAGCAGTTCTTC	CATSDPGDTREVNNEQFF	TRBV24-1	TRBJ2-1	.	18	TRBD2
TGTGCCAGCCCTAGCACAGATACGCAGTATTTT	CASPSTDTQYF	TRBV2	TRBJ2-3	many	11	.
TGTGCCAGCAGCCCGTGGACAGGGACCCCCTATGGCTACACCTTC	CASSPWTGTPYGYTF	TRBV5-5	TRBJ1-2	many	15	TRBD1
TGTGCCAGCAGCTTAACAGGGACTACCAACTACAATGAGCAGTTCTTC	CASSLTGTTNYNEQFF	TRBV7-9	TRBJ2-1	.	16	.
TGTGCCAGCGGGGTGACTAGCGGGAGTGCAGATACGCAGTATTTT	CASGVTSGSADTQYF	TRBV12-3/TRBV12-4	TRBJ2-3	many	15	TRBD2
TGTGCCAGCAGTTTCCTTGACAGGGGGTCCGGGGAGCTGTTTTTT	CASSFLDRGSGELFF	TRBV12-3/TRBV12-4	TRBJ2-2	few	15	TRBD1
TGTGCCAGCAGTCTCGACAAGCGGGTTCGATACGAGCAGTACTTC	CASSLDKRVRYEQYF	TRBV5-6	TRBJ2-7	few	15	.
TGTGCCAGCACCTTAGCGCCTAGCGGGGGCAACGAGCAGTACTTC	CASTLAPSGGNEQYF	TRBV7-9	TRBJ2-7	.	15	TRBD2
TGCGCCAGCAGCTTGGACCGAGAGGGGAAGGACACAGATACGCAGTATTTT	CASSLDREGKDTDTQYF	TRBV5-1	TRBJ2-3	many	17	.
TGTGCCACCGATGGGTTATGGGGCACAGATACGCAGTATTTT	CATDGLWGTDTQYF	TRBV28	TRBJ2-3	few	14	.
TGTGCCACCAGCAAACCTGAGGGGGCTGGCGGGGAGCTGTTTTTT	CATSKPEGAGGELFF	TRBV15	TRBJ2-2	many	15	TRBD1
TGCGCCAGCAGCTTTTCTAGCGGGAGAAATAATGAGCAGTTCTTC	CASSFSSGRNNEQFF	TRBV5-1	TRBJ2-1	many	15	TRBD2
TGTGCCAGCAGTGGAGACAGGGTCTCGGATGAAAAACTGTTTTTT	CASSGDRVSDEKLFF	TRBV12-3/TRBV12-4	TRBJ1-4	many	15	TRBD1
TGCGCCAGCAGCTCCGCTTCCAGGGGGTCCGCAGATACGCAGTATTTT	CASSSASRGSADTQYF	TRBV5-1	TRBJ2-3	many	16	TRBD1
TGCAGTGCGTACCCCCTCGCTTACAGGGGACAAGAGACCCAGTACTTC	CSAYPLAYRGQETQYF	TRBV20-1	TRBJ2-5	many	16	TRBD1
TGTGCCATCGCCACTAGCGGGAGGAATGAGCAGTTCTTC	CAIATSGRNEQFF	TRBV10-3	TRBJ2-1	many	13	TRBD2
TGTGCCAGCAGTTTCACCACCGGGGAGCTGTTTTTT	CASSFTTGELFF	TRBV27	TRBJ2-2	many	12	.
TGTGCCAGCTCAAACTTTGTGGATCAGCCCCAGCATTTT	CASSNFVDQPQHF	TRBV18	TRBJ1-5	few	13	.
TGTGCCAGCAGCTTTGACAGGGGCCGAACCTACGAGCAGTACTTC	CASSFDRGRTYEQYF	TRBV5-5	TRBJ2-7	few	15	TRBD1
TGTGCCAGCGGGCAGGGGACAGATACGCAGTATTTT	CASGQGTDTQYF	TRBV7-3	TRBJ2-3	many	12	.
TGCGCCAGCAGCCAAGAGGGAGCTAGCGGGATAACGCAGTATTTT	CASSQEGASGITQYF	TRBV4-3	TRBJ2-3	many	15	TRBD2
TGTGCCAGCAGGGTAGCGGGTGGGACAGATACGCAGTATTTT	CASRVAGGTDTQYF	TRBV28	TRBJ2-3	many	14	TRBD2
TGCAGTGCGAAATCCTTACAGGGGAACTATGGCTACACCTTC	CSAKSLQGNYGYTF	TRBV20-1	TRBJ1-2	many	14	TRBD1
TGTGCCAGTAGTACAGGACAGGGGACGAGTGAGCAGTTCTTC	CASSTGQGTSEQFF	TRBV19	TRBJ2-1	.	14	TRBD1
TGTGCCAGCAGCGTATCACAGGGAAATCAGCCCCAGCATTTT	CASSVSQGNQPQHF	TRBV7-9	TRBJ1-5	many	14	.
TGCAGTGCTAGAGGATCGGCGGGGGCCAGGGGGACCCAGTACTTC	CSARGSAGARGTQYF	TRBV20-1	TRBJ2-5	many	15	.
TGTGCCAGCTCACCAAGCGGGGGCCCCTTCTCCTACGAGCAGTACTTC	CASSPSGGPFSYEQYF	TRBV18	TRBJ2-7	many	16	TRBD2
TGTGCCAGCAGCTTAGTCGGCACTCTCGCAACTAATGAAAAACTGTTTTTT	CASSLVGTLATNEKLFF	TRBV7-2	TRBJ1-4	.	17	.
TGTGCCACCAGTCCCCGGGACTTCGAGGGCTATGGCTACACCTTC	CATSPRDFEGYGYTF	TRBV24-1	TRBJ1-2	many	15	.